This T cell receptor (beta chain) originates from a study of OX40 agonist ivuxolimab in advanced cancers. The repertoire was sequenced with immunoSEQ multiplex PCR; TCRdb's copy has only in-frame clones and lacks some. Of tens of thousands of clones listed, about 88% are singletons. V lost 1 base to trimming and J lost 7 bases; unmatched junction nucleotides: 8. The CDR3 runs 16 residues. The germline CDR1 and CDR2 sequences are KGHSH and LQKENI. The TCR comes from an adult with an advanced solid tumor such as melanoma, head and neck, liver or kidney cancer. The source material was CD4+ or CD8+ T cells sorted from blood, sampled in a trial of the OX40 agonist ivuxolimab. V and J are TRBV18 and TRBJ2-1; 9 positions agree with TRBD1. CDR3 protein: CASSPRIGTGRNEQFF. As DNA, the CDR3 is TGTGCCAGCTCACCACGGATAGGGACAGGGAGGAATGAGCAGTTCTTC.